The 20 T cell receptor beta chains reported below all come from one sample, sequenced in a study of a mutant IDH1 vaccine in newly diagnosed glioma (dated by TCRdb to the early 2020s). These TCRs are of unknown antigen specificity. Receptor libraries were prepared by the immunoSEQ multiplex PCR assay. TCRdb took this table from immuneACCESS and kept in-frame rearrangements with V and J called. Such tables lack part of the clones; where checked against another copy, unresolved V genes explain under half of the gap, and the rest is unexplained. The sample table lists over 45,000 clones, about 86% of them with a count of one. The ten largest clonotypes hold about 7.7% of the sample. The meaning of the sample's time point label: week 5, during vaccination. Every vaccine dose consisted of 300 ug of a 20-mer mutant IDH1 peptide in Montanide, administered subcutaneously together with topical imiquimod.

The material was PBMCs, obtained from a glioma patient whose treatment included an IDH1 peptide vaccine. Source of these receptors: a woman aged 50 to 65 with glioma.

This clone appeared a few times. The genes are TRBV7-8 and TRBJ2-7; D gene uncertain. With 2 bases removed from V and 3 bases from J, the gap between germline ends came to 14 bases. Per germline, CDR1 SGHVS and CDR2 FQNEAQ. The CDR3 totals 15 residues. CDR3 in amino acids: CASSLWEGPNYEQYF. In nucleotides, the CDR3 is TGTGCCAGCAGCTTATGGGAAGGGCCCAACTACGAGCAGTACTTC.

This clone was detected once. V is TRBV4-1 and J is TRBJ2-1; 9 nucleotides align to TRBD2. The V gene's germline CDR1 is MGHRA and CDR2 YSYEKL. Trimming took 0 bases from V and 6 from J; bases not matched to a gene: 6. The CDR3 is made up of 16 amino acids. The CDR3 is CASSQELRGGGNEQFF. CDR3 nucleotide sequence: TGCGCCAGCAGCCAAGAGTTGCGGGGGGGCGGCAATGAGCAGTTCTTC.

The chain combines TRBV11-3 with TRBJ1-2; 7 nucleotides line up with TRBD1. Germline values: CDR1 SGHNT, CDR2 YENEEA. This CDR3 comprises 13 residues. After removal of 5 bases from V and 3 bases from J, the junction contained 3 bases not matched to a gene. For the CDR3, the DNA is TGTGCCAGCAGCAAAACAGGGGACTATGGCTACACCTTC. Amino acid sequence: CASSKTGDYGYTF.

This sequence joins TRBV5-4 and TRBJ2-2; 11 bases map to TRBD2. Unmatched junction bases numbered 7, after V lost 4 bases and J lost 5 bases. The germline gives CDR1 SGHNT, CDR2 YYREEE (reference sequence). The CDR3 length is 16 residues. CDR3 region: CASSPRVAGGTGELFF. DNA of the CDR3: TGTGCCAGCAGCCCGAGGGTAGCGGGGGGGACCGGGGAGCTGTTTTTT.

This CDR3 is CAWSVIGNYGYTF. As DNA, the CDR3 is TGTGCCTGGAGTGTAATAGGGAACTATGGCTACACCTTC. The chain uses TRBV30 and TRBJ1-2; D call uncertain. The CDR3 covers 13 residues. CDR1 GTSNPN and CDR2 SVGIG come from the germline V gene (reference sequence). Trimming stripped 0 bases from V and 2 bases from J, with 7 bases between.

The sample holds one count of this clone. The gene calls are TRBV9 and TRBJ2-2, with unresolved D. CDR1 is SGDLS and CDR2 is YYNGEE in the germline V gene. The CDR3 runs 13 residues. V shed 5 bases and J shed 1 base, with 6 bases lying between them. For the CDR3, the DNA is TGTGCCAGCAGTGGAGTGAACACCGGGGAGCTGTTTTTT. The encoded protein is CASSGVNTGELFF.

CDR3 sequence (DNA): TGTGCCAGCAGTTACGCGGGGCCTGGGACTGAAGCTTTCTTT. Encoded protein: CASSYAGPGTEAFF. The gene calls are TRBV6-6 and TRBJ1-1, with D maybe TRBD1 (5 bases). This CDR3 region has 14 residues. Trimming removed 2 bases from V and 5 bases from J, with 12 bases in between. In germline, CDR1 is MNHNY, CDR2 SVGAGI (reference sequence).

V and J are TRBV9 and TRBJ2-3; 7 nucleotides line up with TRBD2. Germline CDR1 is SGDLS and CDR2 is YYNGEE. V lost 7 bases, J lost 5 bases, and 7 bases stayed unmatched. This CDR3 has 13 residues. The CDR3 DNA reads TGTGCCAGCCGGGCCTCGGGGGGAGATACGCAGTATTTT. Translating gives CASRASGGDTQYF.

The V call is TRBV19, the J call TRBJ1-6, with 8 bases identical to TRBD1. Germline assignment: CDR1 LNHDA and CDR2 SQIVND (reference sequence). This CDR3 spans 14 amino acids. V trimming: 6 bases; J trimming: 13 bases; junction bases outside the gene matches: 11. The DNA for the CDR3 is TGTGCCAGTAGCCCCGGACAGGGACCGGGTCCCCTCCACTTT. Protein product: CASSPGQGPGPLHF.

This sequence joins TRBV5-6 and TRBJ1-4, with a weak D call TRBD1 (5 bases). Germline V CDR1 and CDR2: SGHDT, YYEEEE. V lost 5 bases and J lost 4, with 24 bases in between. CDR3 length: 18 amino acids. The CDR3 coding sequence is TGTGCCAGCAGTTTATGGGGGTCAGTCCAGGCGGGTAATGAAAAACTGTTTTTT. Translation gives CASSLWGSVQAGNEKLFF.

The chain recombines TRBV7-2 with TRBJ2-1; 7 bases are a match to TRBD2. V was clipped by 3 bases and J by 5 bases; unmatched bases: 4. This CDR3 spans 14 amino acids. Per the germline V gene, CDR1 is SGHTA and CDR2 is FQGNSA. The CDR3 reads CASSFPGGNNEQFF. In DNA, the CDR3 is TGTGCCAGCAGCTTCCCGGGAGGAAACAATGAGCAGTTCTTC.

This chain connects TRBV10-3 to TRBJ2-6, with D perhaps TRBD2 (5 bases). Germline assignment: CDR1 ENHRY and CDR2 SYGVKD. This CDR3 region has 16 residues. With 7 bases removed from V and 0 bases from J, the gap between germline ends came to 13 bases. CDR3 amino acids: CAIKGEGVSGANVLTF. The CDR3 DNA reads as TGTGCCATCAAGGGTGAGGGTGTCTCTGGGGCCAACGTCCTGACTTTC.

This chain connects TRBV5-6 to TRBJ1-1, with D hard to call. Trimming cost V 1 base and J 0 bases, with 13 bases left between them. This CDR3 has 16 residues. Germline V CDR1 and CDR2: SGHDT, YYEEEE. In DNA, the CDR3 is TGTGCCAGCAGCTTGCTTACCTTTGTTATGAACACTGAAGCTTTCTTT. Its translation: CASSLLTFVMNTEAFF. The variable domain in full, completed from reference TRBV5-6 and TRBJ1-1, reads DAGVTQSPTHLIKTRGQQVTLRCSPKSGHDTVSWYQQALGQGPQFIFQYYEEEERQRGNFPDRFSGHQFPNYSSELNVNALLLGDSALYLCASSLLTFVMNTEAFFGQGTRLTVV.

The J gene is TRBJ1-5, the V gene TRBV6-5; 10 nucleotides match TRBD1. The CDR3 consists of 14 residues. The germline V gene encodes CDR1 MNHEY and CDR2 SVGAGI. V was clipped by 6 bases and J by 5 bases; unmatched bases: 4. The CDR3 here is CASRGQGIDQPQHF. CDR3 DNA: TGTGCCAGCAGGGGACAGGGGATTGATCAGCCCCAGCATTTT.

The J gene is TRBJ1-1, the V gene TRBV7-9; D gene unclear. Germline CDR1 is SEHNR and CDR2 is FQNEAQ (reference sequence). Trimming removed 5 bases at V and 1 base at J, with 11 bases between. This CDR3 region has 14 residues. CDR3 in amino acids: CASSLGQRNTEAFF. The CDR3 bases are TGTGCCAGCAGCCTAGGGCAGAGGAACACTGAAGCTTTCTTT.

The CDR3 DNA reads TGTGCCAGTGGATCAACCGGGGAGCTGTTTTTT. Amino acids: CASGSTGELFF. This rearrangement joins TRBV27 to TRBJ2-2; D remains ambiguous. Germline CDR1 MNHEY, CDR2 SMNVEV (reference sequence). The CDR3 contains 11 residues. Trimming took 9 bases from V and 5 from J, leaving 7 bases between them.

V and J are TRBV5-4 and TRBJ1-2; 9 bases fit TRBD1. V trimming: 6 bases; J trimming: 5 bases; junction bases outside the gene matches: 8. The germline V gene has CDR1 SGHNT and CDR2 YYREEE (reference sequence). The CDR3 loop spans 14 amino acids. The chain's CDR3 is CASTMGTGSYGYTF. The CDR3 DNA is TGTGCCAGCACCATGGGGACAGGGTCGTATGGCTACACCTTC. The variable domain in full, with the rest retrieved from reference TRBV5-4 and TRBJ1-2, is ETGVTQSPTHLIKTRGQQVTLRCSSQSGHNTVSWYQQALGQGPQFIFQYYREEENGRGNFPPRFSGLQFPNYSSELNVNALELDDSALYLCASTMGTGSYGYTFGSGTRLTVV.

The genes are TRBV5-1 and TRBJ1-1, with 8 nucleotides matching TRBD1. There are 14 residues in the CDR3. The germline V gene has CDR1 SGHRS and CDR2 YFSETQ. The trim removed 2 bases at V and 3 bases at J, leaving 3 bases unmatched. The CDR3 coding sequence is TGCGCCAGCAGCTTTCAGGGGGCGGACACTGAAGCTTTCTTT. Protein: CASSFQGADTEAFF.

This clone appeared once. The chain employs TRBV18 and TRBJ1-1; D is unclear. Germline-derived CDR1 and CDR2 are KGHSH and LQKENI. V shed 3 bases and J shed 10 bases, with 15 bases lying between them. The CDR3 is made up of 13 amino acids. Here the CDR3 DNA reads TGTGCCAGCTCACCGTCGGCAGGCCTTGGAGCTTTCTTT. Translating gives CASSPSAGLGAFF.

The V gene is TRBV7-2, the J gene TRBJ2-7; 8 nucleotides match TRBD2. The CDR3 runs to 16 residues. Germline V CDR1 and CDR2: SGHTA, FQGNSA. The V and J ends lost 8 bases and 3 bases, in that order; junction bases with no gene match: 15. The CDR3 coding sequence is TGTGCCAGCCAAACGGGGGGGGCCGGCGGGGGCTACGAGCAGTACTTC. As protein: CASQTGGAGGGYEQYF. The full variable domain, in which reference TRBV7-2 and TRBJ2-7 provide the parts outside the CDR3, is GAGVSQSPSNKVTEKGKDVELRCDPISGHTALYWYRQSLGQGLEFLIYFQGNSAPDKSGLPSDRFSAERTGGSVSTLTIQRTQQEDSAVYLCASQTGGAGGGYEQYFGPGTRLTVT.